This T cell receptor (beta chain) emerged from a study of blood T cell repertoires in COVID-19 (dated by TCRdb to 2020 to 2021). Regarding the study in general: Samples from collaborators originated in the United States, Italy and Spain and spanned both the acute and convalescent phases of COVID-19. The repertoires were made available in a free public database intended to serve as a resource for research on the immune response to SARS-CoV-2. A de-identified subject ID, COVID-19 status, age in years and sex were almost always included in the sample metadata. The dataset comprised deeply sampled blood TCRbeta repertoires from subjects exposed to, actively infected with, or recovered from COVID-19. Where available, HLA class I and class II types were taken from metadata supplied by the sample provider and were not determined by assay-based typing. The material from the prospective study consisted of cDNA or gDNA derived from T cells, B-cell-depleted T cells, or PBMCs. Samples were obtained from the ongoing ImmuneRACE study (first 160 participants) and from 950 to 1,500 subjects provided by 6 global collaborators.

Participants in the prospective study were aged roughly 18 to 100 years, lived in 24 United States geographic areas, and enrolled through a virtual design. In the prospective study, cohorts were assigned on the basis of participant-reported clinical history obtained from a screening survey and a study questionnaire. ImmuneRACE Cohort 3 recovered participants were defined by two consecutive negative NP/OP PCR tests, healthcare professional clearance, or symptom resolution. Mobile phlebotomists in the prospective study collected whole blood, serum and a nasopharyngeal or oropharyngeal swab from every participant. Participants in the prospective study had the option to provide additional blood draws and questionnaires over an approximately two-month period. Prospective study blood samples were shipped either frozen or at room temperature before DNA extraction. TCRbeta CDR3 regions were amplified from genomic DNA by means of the immunoSEQ Assay, a bias-controlled multiplex PCR. Processing in the source paper ran as follows. Within the assay, amplification of reference gene primers was used to estimate how many nucleated cells each sample contained. To quantify the absolute abundance of each unique TCRbeta CDR3 rearrangement, sequence reads were collapsed and filtered. For each sample, productive Simpson clonality was calculated as the square root of Simpson's diversity index over productive rearrangements. TCRdb took this table from immuneACCESS and kept in-frame rearrangements with V and J called. Such tables lack part of the clones; where checked against another copy, unresolved V genes explain under half of the gap, and the rest is unexplained. V and J calls and clone size are as listed in that table; D and trimming were resolved from the DNA. The sample yields a few hundred thousand clones; over 75% were counted once. 2.2% of the sample comes from the top ten.

General conclusions and limits of the study: The amount of clinical and demographic metadata varied by source and participant and was provided uncurated.

In regard to this clone: What antigen it recognizes has not been identified. Base qualities are not at hand, and no much larger clone is one base apart.

V ends up 9 bases short and J 2 bases short, with an unmatched junction base count of 8. The germline V gene (reference sequence) supplies CDR1 LNHDA and CDR2 SQIVND. The CDR3 has 14 amino acids, counting the end cysteine and phenylalanine. The DNA shown is the 42-base CDR3, in frame from base 1. Recombination joined TRBV19 with TRBJ2-3; TRBD1 aligns with 7 central bases. The sequenced material came from PBMCs or T cells enriched from blood (not recorded which). The TCR sequence derives from a man aged 25 to 45 who had recovered from COVID-19. The bases read TGTGCCAGCCAGGAGACAGGGACCACAGATACGCAGTATTTT. Its product reads: CASQETGTTDTQYF.